This T cell receptor (beta chain) was obtained from a study of T cells after yellow fever vaccination. From germline, CDR1 is SGHTA and CDR2 FQGNSA. The CDR3 extends over 17 amino acids. A single count supports this clonotype. At one end the junction does not follow the germline gene, possibly because of a read error. TCRdb re-analysed the 5' RACE reads in MiXCR, keeping a single row per CDR3 protein. Of 200,000 to 250,000 distinct CDR3 sequences in the sample, less than 9% were seen once. This sample comprised CD4+ T cells sorted from PBMCs, obtained 15 days after the yellow fever booster vaccination. The rearrangement joins TRBV7-2 to TRBJ2-1, with 8 bases matching TRBD2. The sequence came from a young man who received the YFV17D yellow fever vaccine. DNA of the CDR3: TGTGTCAGCAGCCCCATTTTCAGCGGGAGAGTTCACAATGAGCAGTTCTTC. This gives the protein CVSSPIFSGRVHNEQFF. The full variable domain, its missing parts supplied by reference TRBV7-2 and TRBJ2-1, is GAGVSQSPSNKVTEKGKDVELRCDPISGHTALYWYRQSLGQGLEFLIYFQGNSAPDKSGLPSDRFSAERTGGSVSTLTIQRTQQEDSAVYLCVSSPIFSGRVHNEQFFGPGTRLTVL.